The 11 T cell receptor beta chains reported below all come from one sample, sequenced in a study of T-cell reconstitution after alpha-beta-depleted transplantation in children. The TCRbeta library was prepared with unique molecular identifiers. TCRdb reprocessed the PCR reads via MiXCR and lists one record per CDR3 protein. The top ten hold 0.79% of the sample, which has 670,000 or so distinct CDR3 sequences, approximately 14% seen once. The starting material was PBMCs, obtained before TCRalphabeta/CD19-depleted stem cell transplant. The receptors shown here come from a girl aged 2-10 years with congenital amegakaryocytic thrombocytopenia, due to receive a stem cell transplant.

This clonotype was found many times. This chain joins TRBV6-5 and TRBJ1-5; D unclear. In germline, CDR1 is MNHEY, CDR2 SVGAGI. The CDR3 is made up of 17 amino acids. V was pared by 0 bases and J by 4 bases, with 16 bases between. The CDR3 sequence: CASSYSRAETLNQPQHF. In DNA form, the CDR3 reads TGTGCCAGCAGTTACTCGAGGGCGGAGACTTTGAATCAGCCCCAGCATTTT.

The table lists this clonotype with many counts. The V and J genes are TRBV5-1 and TRBJ2-7, with D perhaps TRBD2 (6 bases). The CDR3 length is 17 residues. The ends were cut back, 1 base at V and 2 bases at J, with 19 bases in the middle. Germline V gene sequence: CDR1 SGHRS, CDR2 YFSETQ. The CDR3 loop reads CASSLSETGDQTYEQYF. The CDR3 DNA reads as TGCGCCAGCAGCTTGTCCGAGACGGGAGACCAAACCTACGAGCAGTACTTC.

The CDR3 DNA reads TGCAGTGCTAGACATCTAAGTAGCGGGAGGTTTGGGGAGTTCTTC. This translates into CSARHLSSGRFGEFF. V is TRBV20-1 and J is TRBJ2-1; 10 nucleotides line up with TRBD2. This CDR3 spans 15 amino acids. V lost 2 bases, J lost 14 bases, and 15 bases stayed unmatched. Germline loops: CDR1 DFQATT, CDR2 SNEGSKA (reference sequence).

Ten or more counts support this clonotype. This chain joins TRBV15 and TRBJ2-1; 13 positions agree with TRBD2. The germline V gene encodes CDR1 LNHNV and CDR2 YYDKDF (reference sequence). With 6 bases clipped from V and 10 bases from J, the junction kept 9 bases outside the gene matches. The CDR3 covers 15 residues. CDR3 DNA sequence: TGTGCCACCAGTCGAGGACTAGCGGGAGCGGAGGAGCAGTTCTTC. Translating it yields CATSRGLAGAEEQFF. The full variable domain, rest sourced from reference TRBV15 and TRBJ2-1, is DAMVIQNPRYQVTQFGKPVTLSCSQTLNHNVMYWYQQKSSQAPKLLFHYYDKDFNNEADTPDNFQSRRPNTSFCFLDIRSPGLGDTAMYLCATSRGLAGAEEQFFGPGTRLTVL.

As regards this clonotype: One end of the junction varies from germline; a read error may be responsible. The gene calls are TRBV7-9 and TRBJ2-7; 7 nucleotides agree with TRBD2. CDR3 length: 16 amino acids. The V gene's germline CDR1 is SEHNR and CDR2 FQNEAQ (reference sequence). CDR3 sequence: CASSLAQQTSTYEQYF. The CDR3 DNA sequence: TGTGCCAGCAGCTTAGCCCAGCAGACTAGCACCTATGAGCAGTACTTC.

At least ten counts were recorded for this clonotype. The chain carries TRBV10-3 and TRBJ2-3; no definite D call. Germline assignment: CDR1 ENHRY and CDR2 SYGVKD. This CDR3 region has 14 residues. The ends were cut back, 0 bases at V and 2 bases at J, with 6 bases in the middle. The CDR3 DNA sequence: TGTGCCATCAGTGAGTCAAGGCCCACAGATACGCAGTATTTT. Encoded protein: CAISESRPTDTQYF.

This clonotype was found a few times. The CDR3 coding sequence is TGTGCCAGCAGGAAAGCGGGACTAGCCCTACACGAGCAGTACTTC. As protein: CASRKAGLALHEQYF. V is TRBV2 and J is TRBJ2-7; 9 nucleotides match TRBD2. Germline V gives CDR1 SNHLY, CDR2 FYNNEI. The V segment lost 6 bases and the J segment 5 bases; nucleotides outside the gene matches: 11. The CDR3 is 15 residues long.

This clonotype was detected only a few times. The V gene is TRBV24-1, the J gene TRBJ2-2; D unresolved. V was clipped by 2 bases and J by 4 bases, with 10 bases between them. The germline V gene has CDR1 KGHDR and CDR2 SFDVKD. The CDR3 is made up of 15 amino acids. This CDR3 reads CATSDSGPPTGELFF. The CDR3 region has the DNA TGTGCCACCAGTGATTCCGGGCCCCCCACCGGGGAGCTGTTTTTT.

This clonotype was seen many times. The J gene is TRBJ2-1, the V gene TRBV5-6; D is ambiguous. The CDR3 contains 15 residues. V shed 1 base and J shed 4 bases, with 12 bases lying between them. Per the germline V gene, CDR1 is SGHDT and CDR2 is YYEEEE. The CDR3: CASSLNWPTYNEQFF. CDR3 in DNA: TGTGCCAGCAGCTTGAACTGGCCTACATACAATGAGCAGTTCTTC.

The table lists this clonotype with many counts. The DNA for the CDR3 is TGCAGCGTGGGGCTTGGGGCCAACGTCCTGACTTTC. This gives the protein CSVGLGANVLTF. This chain joins TRBV29-1 and TRBJ2-6; D perhaps matches TRBD1 (5 bases). The CDR3 spans 12 residues. V dropped 6 bases and J dropped 3 bases, with 6 bases sitting between them. Germline V gene lookup returns CDR1 SQVTM and CDR2 ANQGSEA.

This clonotype was picked up many times. This CDR3 is CSADAGGPFSYEQYF. The CDR3 nucleotides read TGCAGTGCTGACGCCGGTGGTCCATTCTCCTACGAGCAGTACTTC. This chain links TRBV20-1 with TRBJ2-7; D not certain. The CDR3 contains 15 residues. The germline V and J ends were trimmed by 5 bases and 0 bases, with 17 bases remaining between them. From germline, CDR1 is DFQATT and CDR2 SNEGSKA (reference sequence).